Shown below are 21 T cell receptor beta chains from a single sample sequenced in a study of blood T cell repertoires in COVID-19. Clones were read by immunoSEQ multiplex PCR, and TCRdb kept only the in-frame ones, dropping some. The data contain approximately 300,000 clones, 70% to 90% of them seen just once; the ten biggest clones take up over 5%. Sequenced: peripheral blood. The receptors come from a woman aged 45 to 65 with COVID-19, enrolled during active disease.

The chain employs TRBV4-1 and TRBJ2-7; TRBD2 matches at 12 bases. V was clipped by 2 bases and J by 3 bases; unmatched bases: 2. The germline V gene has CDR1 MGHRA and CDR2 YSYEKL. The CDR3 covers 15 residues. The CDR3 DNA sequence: TGCGCCAGCAGCCAACCGGGACTAGCGGGCTACGAGCAGTACTTC. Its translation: CASSQPGLAGYEQYF.

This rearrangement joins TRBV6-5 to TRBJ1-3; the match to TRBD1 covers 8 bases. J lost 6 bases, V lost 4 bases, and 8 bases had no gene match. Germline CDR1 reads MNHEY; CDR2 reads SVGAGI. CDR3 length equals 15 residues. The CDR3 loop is CASSFDRGAENTIYF. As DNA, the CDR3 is TGTGCCAGCAGTTTCGACAGGGGCGCTGAAAACACCATATATTTT.

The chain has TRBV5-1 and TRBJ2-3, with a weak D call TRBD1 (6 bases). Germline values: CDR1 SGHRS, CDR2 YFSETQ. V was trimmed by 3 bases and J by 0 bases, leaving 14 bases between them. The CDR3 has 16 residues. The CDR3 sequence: CASSSGDGTSTDTQYF. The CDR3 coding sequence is TGCGCCAGCAGCTCAGGGGACGGTACTAGCACAGATACGCAGTATTTT.

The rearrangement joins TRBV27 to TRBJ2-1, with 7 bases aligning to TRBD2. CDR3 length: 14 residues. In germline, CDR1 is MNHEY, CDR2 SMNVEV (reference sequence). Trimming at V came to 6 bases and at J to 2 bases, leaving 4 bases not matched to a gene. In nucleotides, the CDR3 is TGTGCCAGCAGGTATAGCGGGCCCTACAATGAGCAGTTCTTC. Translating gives CASRYSGPYNEQFF.

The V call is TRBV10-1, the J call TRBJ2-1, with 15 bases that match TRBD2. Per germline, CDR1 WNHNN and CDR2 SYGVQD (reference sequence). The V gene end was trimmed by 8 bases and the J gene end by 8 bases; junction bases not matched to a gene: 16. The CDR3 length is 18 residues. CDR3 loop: CASRGWRGTSGRIDEQFF. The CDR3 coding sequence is TGCGCCAGCCGAGGGTGGCGCGGGACTAGCGGGAGGATCGATGAGCAGTTCTTC.

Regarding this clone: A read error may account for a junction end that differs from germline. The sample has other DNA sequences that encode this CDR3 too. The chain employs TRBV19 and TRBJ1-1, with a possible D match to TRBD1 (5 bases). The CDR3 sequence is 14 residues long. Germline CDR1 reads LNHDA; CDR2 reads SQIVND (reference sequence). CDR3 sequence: CASSIGRGNTEAFF. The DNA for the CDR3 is TGTGCCAGTAGCATAGGGAGGGGGAACACTGAAGCTTTCTTT.

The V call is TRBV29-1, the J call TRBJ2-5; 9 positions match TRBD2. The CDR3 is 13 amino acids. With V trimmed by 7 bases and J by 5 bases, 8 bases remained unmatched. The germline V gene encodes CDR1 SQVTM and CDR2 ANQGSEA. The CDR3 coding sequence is TGCAGCGGTCGGTCTAGCGGGACGGAGACCCAGTACTTC. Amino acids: CSGRSSGTETQYF. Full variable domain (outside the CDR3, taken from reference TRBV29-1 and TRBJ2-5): SAVISQKPSRDICQRGTSLTIQCQVDSQVTMMFWYRQQPGQSLTLIATANQGSEATYESGFVIDKFPISRPNLTFSTLTVSNMSPEDSSIYLCSGRSSGTETQYFGPGTRLLVL.

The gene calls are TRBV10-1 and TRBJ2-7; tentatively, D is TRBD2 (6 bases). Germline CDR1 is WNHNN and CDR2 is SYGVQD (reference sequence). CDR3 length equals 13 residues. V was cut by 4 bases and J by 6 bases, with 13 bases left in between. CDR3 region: CASSVRLDLEQYF. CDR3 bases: TGCGCCAGCAGTGTTCGACTAGACCTCGAGCAGTACTTC.

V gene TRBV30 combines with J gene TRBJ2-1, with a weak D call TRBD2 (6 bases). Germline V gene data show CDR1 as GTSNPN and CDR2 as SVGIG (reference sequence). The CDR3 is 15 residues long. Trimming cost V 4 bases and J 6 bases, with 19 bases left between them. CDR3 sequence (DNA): TGTGCCTGGACCCAAAGGCGGGGAAACACCAATGAGCAGTTCTTC. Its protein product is CAWTQRRGNTNEQFF.

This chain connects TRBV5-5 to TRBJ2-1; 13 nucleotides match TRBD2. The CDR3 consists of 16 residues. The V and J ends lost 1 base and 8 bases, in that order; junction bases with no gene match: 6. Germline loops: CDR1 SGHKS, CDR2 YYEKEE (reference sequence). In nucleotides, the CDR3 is TGTGCCAGCAGCTTGCTCGGACTAGCGGGAGCCGATGAGCAGTTCTTC. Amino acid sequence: CASSLLGLAGADEQFF.

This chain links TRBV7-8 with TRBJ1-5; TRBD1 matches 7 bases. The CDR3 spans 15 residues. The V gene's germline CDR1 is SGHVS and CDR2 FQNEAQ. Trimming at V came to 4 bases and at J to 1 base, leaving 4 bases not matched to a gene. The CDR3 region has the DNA TGTGCCAGCAGCTCCCGCAGGGGGAGCAATCAGCCCCAGCATTTT. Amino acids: CASSSRRGSNQPQHF.

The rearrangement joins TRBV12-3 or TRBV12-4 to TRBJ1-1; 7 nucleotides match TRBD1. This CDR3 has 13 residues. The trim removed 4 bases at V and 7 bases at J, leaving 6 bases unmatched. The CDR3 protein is CASSSYRGIEAFF. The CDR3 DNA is TGTGCCAGCAGTTCGTACAGGGGCATTGAAGCTTTCTTT.

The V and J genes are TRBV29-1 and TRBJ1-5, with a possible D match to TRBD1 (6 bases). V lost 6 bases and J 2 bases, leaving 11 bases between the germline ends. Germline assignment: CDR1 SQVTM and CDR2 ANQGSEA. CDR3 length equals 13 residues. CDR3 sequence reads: CSVKKGGNQPQHF. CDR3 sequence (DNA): TGCAGCGTAAAGAAGGGGGGCAATCAGCCCCAGCATTTT.

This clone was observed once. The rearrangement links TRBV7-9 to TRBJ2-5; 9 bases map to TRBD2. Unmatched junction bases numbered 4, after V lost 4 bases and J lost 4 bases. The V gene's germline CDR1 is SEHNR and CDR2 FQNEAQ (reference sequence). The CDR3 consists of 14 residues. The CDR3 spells CASSYAAGGETQYF. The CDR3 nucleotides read TGTGCCAGCAGCTACGCAGCGGGAGGAGAGACCCAGTACTTC.

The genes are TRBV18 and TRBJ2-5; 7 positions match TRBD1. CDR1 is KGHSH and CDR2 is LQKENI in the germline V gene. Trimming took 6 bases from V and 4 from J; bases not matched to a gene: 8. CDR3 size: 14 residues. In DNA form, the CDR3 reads TGTGCCAGCTCCCCCGACAGGGTGAGAGAGACCCAGTACTTC. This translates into CASSPDRVRETQYF.

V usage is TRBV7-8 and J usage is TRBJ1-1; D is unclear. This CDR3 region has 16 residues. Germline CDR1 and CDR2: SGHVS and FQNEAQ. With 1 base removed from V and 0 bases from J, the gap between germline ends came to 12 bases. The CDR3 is CASSLDSRNMNTEAFF. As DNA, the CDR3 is TGTGCCAGCAGCTTAGACAGCAGAAACATGAACACTGAAGCTTTCTTT.

CDR3 DNA sequence: TGTGCCAGCAGAGGGACAGGGGCCTACGAGCAGTACTTC. Translated, it gives CASRGTGAYEQYF. The V call is TRBV27, the J call TRBJ2-7; 10 bases match TRBD1. CDR1 and CDR2 (germline): MNHEY, SMNVEV (reference sequence). The CDR3 runs 13 residues. V lost 6 bases, J lost 2 bases, and 1 base stayed unmatched.

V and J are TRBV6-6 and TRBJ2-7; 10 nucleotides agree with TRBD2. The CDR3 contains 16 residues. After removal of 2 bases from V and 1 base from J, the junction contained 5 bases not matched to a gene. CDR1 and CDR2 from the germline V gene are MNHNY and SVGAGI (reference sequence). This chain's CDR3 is CASSYALAGDSYEQYF. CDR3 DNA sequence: TGTGCCAGCAGTTACGCCCTAGCGGGAGATTCCTACGAGCAGTACTTC.

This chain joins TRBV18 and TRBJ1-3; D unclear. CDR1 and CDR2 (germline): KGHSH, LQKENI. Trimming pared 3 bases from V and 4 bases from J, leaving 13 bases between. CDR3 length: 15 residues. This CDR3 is CASSPSGQPGNTIYF. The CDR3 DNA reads TGTGCCAGCTCACCGAGTGGGCAACCGGGAAACACCATATATTTT.

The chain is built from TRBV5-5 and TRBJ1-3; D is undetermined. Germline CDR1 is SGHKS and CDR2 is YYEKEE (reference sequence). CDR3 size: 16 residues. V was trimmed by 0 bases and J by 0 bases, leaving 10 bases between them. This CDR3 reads CASSLGHPLSGNTIYF. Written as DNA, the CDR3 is TGTGCCAGCAGCTTGGGACACCCTCTCTCTGGAAACACCATATATTTT.

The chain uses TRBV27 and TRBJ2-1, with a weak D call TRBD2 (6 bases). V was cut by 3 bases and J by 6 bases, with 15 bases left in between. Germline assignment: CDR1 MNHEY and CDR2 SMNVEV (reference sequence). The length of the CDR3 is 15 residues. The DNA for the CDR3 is TGTGCCAGCAGTTTCCTAACGGGAGCTACCAATGAGCAGTTCTTC. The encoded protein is CASSFLTGATNEQFF.